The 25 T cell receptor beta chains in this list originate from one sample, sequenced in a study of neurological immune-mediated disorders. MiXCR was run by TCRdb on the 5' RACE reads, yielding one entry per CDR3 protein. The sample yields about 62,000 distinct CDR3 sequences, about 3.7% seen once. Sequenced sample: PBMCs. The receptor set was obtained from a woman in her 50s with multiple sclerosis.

The CDR3, as DNA: TGTGCCAGCTCACCGCCGGGACTAGAGATCTCCCCCGAGCAGTTCTTC. It yields the protein CASSPPGLEISPEQFF. V is TRBV18 and J is TRBJ2-1; 8 bases fit TRBD2. The V gene's germline CDR1 is KGHSH and CDR2 LQKENI. The J segment lost 10 bases and the V segment lost 3 bases, leaving 14 bases of the junction unmatched. The CDR3 contains 16 residues.

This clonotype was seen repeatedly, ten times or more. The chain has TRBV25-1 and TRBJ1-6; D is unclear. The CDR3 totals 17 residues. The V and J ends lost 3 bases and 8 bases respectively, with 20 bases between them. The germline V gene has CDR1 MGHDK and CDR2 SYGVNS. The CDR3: CASSEGGGSRVYSPLHF. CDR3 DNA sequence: TGTGCCAGCAGTGAGGGCGGTGGATCCCGGGTTTATTCACCCCTCCACTTT.

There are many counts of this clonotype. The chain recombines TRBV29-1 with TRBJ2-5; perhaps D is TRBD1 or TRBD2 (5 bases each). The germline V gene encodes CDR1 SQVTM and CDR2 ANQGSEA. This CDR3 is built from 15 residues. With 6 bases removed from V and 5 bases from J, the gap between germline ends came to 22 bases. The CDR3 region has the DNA TGCAGCGTCCCCCTACCCGGGACCCTCCGGGAGACCCAGTACTTC. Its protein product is CSVPLPGTLRETQYF.

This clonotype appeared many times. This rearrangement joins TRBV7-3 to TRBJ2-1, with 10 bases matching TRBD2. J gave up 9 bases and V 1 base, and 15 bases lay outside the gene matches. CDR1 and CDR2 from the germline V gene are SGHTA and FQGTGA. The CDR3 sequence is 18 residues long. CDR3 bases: TGTGCCAGCAGCTTAATTGGCCGGCGGGTAGCGGGAGGCACTGAGCAGTTCTTC. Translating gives CASSLIGRRVAGGTEQFF.

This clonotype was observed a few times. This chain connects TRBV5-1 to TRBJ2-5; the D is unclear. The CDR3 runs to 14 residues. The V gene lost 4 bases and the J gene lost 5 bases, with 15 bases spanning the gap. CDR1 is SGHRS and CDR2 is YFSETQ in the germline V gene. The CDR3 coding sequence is TGCGCCAGCAGCGCCGGCTCCCTTAGGGAGACCCAGTACTTC. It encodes CASSAGSLRETQYF.

The CDR3 sequence: CASSLRGRAGGREQFF. CDR3 sequence (DNA): TGTGCCAGCAGCTTAAGGGGTCGAGCGGGAGGACGTGAGCAGTTCTTC. The chain uses TRBV7-8 and TRBJ2-1; 9 bases match TRBD2. J was trimmed by 9 bases and V by 2 bases; bases with no gene match: 11. Germline CDR1 and CDR2: SGHVS and FQNEAQ. CDR3 length: 16 amino acids.

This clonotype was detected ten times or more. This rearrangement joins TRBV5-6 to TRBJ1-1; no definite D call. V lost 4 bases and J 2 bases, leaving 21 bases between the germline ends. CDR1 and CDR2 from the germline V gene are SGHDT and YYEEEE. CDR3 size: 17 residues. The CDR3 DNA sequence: TGTGCCAGCAGCCTTAGGGTGACGGTTGTAACTAACACTGAAGCTTTCTTT. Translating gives CASSLRVTVVTNTEAFF.

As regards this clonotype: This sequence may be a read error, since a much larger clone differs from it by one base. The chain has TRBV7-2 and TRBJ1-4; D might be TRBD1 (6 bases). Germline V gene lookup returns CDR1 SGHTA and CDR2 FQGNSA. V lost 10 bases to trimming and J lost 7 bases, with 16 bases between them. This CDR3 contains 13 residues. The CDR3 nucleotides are TGTGCCAACTCTCGGGACACCGCTGAAAAACTGTTTTTT. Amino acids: CANSRDTAEKLFF.

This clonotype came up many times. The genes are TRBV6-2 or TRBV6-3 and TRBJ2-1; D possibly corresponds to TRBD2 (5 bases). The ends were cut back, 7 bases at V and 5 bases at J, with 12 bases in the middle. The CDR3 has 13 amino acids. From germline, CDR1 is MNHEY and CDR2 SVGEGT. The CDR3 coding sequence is TGTGCCAGCAAATACCTGGGAGACAATGAGCAGTTCTTC. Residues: CASKYLGDNEQFF.

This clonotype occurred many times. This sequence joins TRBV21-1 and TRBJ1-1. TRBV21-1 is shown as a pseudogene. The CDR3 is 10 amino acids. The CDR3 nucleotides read TGTGCCAGCAGAGACACTGAAGCTTTCTTT. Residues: CASRDTEAFF.

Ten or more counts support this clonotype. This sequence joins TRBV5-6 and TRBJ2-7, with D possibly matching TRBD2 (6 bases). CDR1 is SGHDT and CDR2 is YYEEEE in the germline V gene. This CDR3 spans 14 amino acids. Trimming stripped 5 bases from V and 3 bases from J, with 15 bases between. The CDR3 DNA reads TGTGCCAGCAGGGGGGGTGGAGGGAACTACGAGCAGTACTTC. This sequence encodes CASRGGGGNYEQYF.

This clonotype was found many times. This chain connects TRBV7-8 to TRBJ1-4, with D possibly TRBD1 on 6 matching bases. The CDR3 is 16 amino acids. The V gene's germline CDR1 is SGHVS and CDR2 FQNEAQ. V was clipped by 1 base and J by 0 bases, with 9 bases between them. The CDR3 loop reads CASSLDRVATNEKLFF. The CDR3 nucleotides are TGTGCCAGCAGCTTAGACAGGGTTGCAACTAATGAAAAACTGTTTTTT.

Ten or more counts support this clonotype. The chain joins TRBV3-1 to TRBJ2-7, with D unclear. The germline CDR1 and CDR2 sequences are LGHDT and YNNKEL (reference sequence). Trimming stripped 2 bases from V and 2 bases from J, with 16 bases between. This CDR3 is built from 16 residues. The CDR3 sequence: CASSQNSARLPYEQYF. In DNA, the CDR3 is TGTGCCAGCAGCCAAAACAGCGCCCGTCTTCCCTACGAGCAGTACTTC.

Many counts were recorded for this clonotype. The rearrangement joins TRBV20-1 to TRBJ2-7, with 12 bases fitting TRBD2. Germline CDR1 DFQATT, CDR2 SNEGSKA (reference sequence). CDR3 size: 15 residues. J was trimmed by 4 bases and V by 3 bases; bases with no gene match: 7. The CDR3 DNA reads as TGCAGTGCTAGTCTGACTAGCGGGAGAGGTTACGAGCAGTACTTC. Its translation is CSASLTSGRGYEQYF.

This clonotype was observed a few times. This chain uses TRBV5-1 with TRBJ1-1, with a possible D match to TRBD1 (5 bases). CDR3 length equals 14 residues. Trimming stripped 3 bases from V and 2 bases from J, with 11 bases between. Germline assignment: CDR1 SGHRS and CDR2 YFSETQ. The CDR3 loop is CASSWTRGNTEAFF. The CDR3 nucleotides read TGCGCCAGCAGCTGGACTCGGGGCAACACTGAAGCTTTCTTT.

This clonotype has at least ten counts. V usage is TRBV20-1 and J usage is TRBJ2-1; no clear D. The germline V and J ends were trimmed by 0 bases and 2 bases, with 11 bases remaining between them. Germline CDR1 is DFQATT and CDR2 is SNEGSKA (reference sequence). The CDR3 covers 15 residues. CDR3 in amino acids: CSARDRSSPYNEQFF. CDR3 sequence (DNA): TGCAGTGCTAGAGATAGGAGCTCCCCCTACAATGAGCAGTTCTTC.

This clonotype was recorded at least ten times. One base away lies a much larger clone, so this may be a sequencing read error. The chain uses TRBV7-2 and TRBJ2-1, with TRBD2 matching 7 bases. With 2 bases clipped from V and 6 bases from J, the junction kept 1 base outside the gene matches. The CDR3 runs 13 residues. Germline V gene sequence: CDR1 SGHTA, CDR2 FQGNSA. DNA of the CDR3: TGTGCCAGCAGCTTAATAGCGGGCAATGAGCAGTTCTTC. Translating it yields CASSLIAGNEQFF.

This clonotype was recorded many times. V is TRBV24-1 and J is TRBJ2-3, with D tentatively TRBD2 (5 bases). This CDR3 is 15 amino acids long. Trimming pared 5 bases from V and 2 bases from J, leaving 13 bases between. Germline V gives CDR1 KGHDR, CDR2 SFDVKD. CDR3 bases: TGTGCCACCAGTGCTCTGGAGGAAACCACAGATACGCAGTATTTT. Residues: CATSALEETTDTQYF.

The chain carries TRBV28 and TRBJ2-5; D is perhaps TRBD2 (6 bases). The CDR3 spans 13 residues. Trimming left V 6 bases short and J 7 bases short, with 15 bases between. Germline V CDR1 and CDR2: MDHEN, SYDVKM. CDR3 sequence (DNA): TGTGCCAGCAGAAGGAGGGGACCGCCGACCCAGTACTTC. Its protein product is CASRRRGPPTQYF. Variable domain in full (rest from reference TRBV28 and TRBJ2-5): DVKVTQSSRYLVKRTGEKVFLECVQDMDHENMFWYRQDPGLGLRLIYFSYDVKMKEKGDIPEGYSVSREKKERFSLILESASTNQTSMYLCASRRRGPPTQYFGPGTRLLVL.

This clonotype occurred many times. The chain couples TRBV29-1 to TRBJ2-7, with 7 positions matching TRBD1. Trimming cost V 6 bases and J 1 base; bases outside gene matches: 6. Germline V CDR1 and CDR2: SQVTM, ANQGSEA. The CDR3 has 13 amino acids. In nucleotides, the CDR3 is TGCAGCGTAGTCCGGGACAGTTCCTACGAGCAGTACTTC. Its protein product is CSVVRDSSYEQYF.

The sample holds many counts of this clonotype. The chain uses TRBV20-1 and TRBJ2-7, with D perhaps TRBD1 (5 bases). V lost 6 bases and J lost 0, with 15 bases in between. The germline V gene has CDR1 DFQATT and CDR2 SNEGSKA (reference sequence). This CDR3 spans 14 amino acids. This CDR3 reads CSAQKTASSYEQYF. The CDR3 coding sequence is TGCAGTGCACAAAAGACAGCAAGCTCCTACGAGCAGTACTTC.

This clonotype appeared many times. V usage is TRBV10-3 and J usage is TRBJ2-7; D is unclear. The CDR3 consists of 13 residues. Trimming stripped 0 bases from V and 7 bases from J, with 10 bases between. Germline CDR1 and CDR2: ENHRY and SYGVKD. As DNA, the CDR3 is TGTGCCATCAGTGAGTCGACGGTGGAGGAGCAGTACTTC. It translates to CAISESTVEEQYF.

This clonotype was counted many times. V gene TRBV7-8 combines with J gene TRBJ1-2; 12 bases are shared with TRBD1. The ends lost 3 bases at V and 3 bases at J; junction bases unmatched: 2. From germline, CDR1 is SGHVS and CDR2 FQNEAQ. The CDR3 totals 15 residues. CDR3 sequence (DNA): TGTGCCAGCAGCTTGGGACAGGGGGCTTACTATGGCTACACCTTC. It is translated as CASSLGQGAYYGYTF. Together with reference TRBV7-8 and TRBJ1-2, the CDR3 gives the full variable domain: GAGVSQSPRYKVAKRGQDVALRCDPISGHVSLFWYQQALGQGPEFLTYFQNEAQLDKSGLPSDRFFAERPEGSVSTLKIQRTQQEDSAVYLCASSLGQGAYYGYTFGSGTRLTVV.

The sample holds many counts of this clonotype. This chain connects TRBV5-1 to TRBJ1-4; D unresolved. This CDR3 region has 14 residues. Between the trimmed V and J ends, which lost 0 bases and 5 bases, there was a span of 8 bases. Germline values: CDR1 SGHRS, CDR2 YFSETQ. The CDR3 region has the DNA TGCGCCAGCAGCTTGGACGGTAACAATGAAAAACTGTTTTTT. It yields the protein CASSLDGNNEKLFF.

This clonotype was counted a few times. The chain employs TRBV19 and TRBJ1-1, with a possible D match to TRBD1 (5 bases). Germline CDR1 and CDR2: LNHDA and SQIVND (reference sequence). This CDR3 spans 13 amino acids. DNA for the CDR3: TGTTCAACGGACGGGGGAATGAACACTGAAGCTTTCTTT. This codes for CSTDGGMNTEAFF.